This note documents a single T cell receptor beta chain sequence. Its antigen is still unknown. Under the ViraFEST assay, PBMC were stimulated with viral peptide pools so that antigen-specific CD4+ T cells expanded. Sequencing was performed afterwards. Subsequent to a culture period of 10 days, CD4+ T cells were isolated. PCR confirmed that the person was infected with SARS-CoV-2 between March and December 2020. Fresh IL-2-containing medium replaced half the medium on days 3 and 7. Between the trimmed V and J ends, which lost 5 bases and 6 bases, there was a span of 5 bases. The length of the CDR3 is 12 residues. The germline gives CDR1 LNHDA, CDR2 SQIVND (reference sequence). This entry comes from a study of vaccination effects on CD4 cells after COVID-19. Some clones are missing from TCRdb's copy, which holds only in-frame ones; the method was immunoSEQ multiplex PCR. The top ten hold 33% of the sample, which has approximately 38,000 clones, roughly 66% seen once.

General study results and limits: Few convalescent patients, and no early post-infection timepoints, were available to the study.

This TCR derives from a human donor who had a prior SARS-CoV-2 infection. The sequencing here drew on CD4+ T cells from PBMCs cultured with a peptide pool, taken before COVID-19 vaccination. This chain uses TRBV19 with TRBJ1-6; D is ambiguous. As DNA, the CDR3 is TGTGCCAGTAGTCAGATTAATTCACCCCTCCACTTT. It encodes CASSQINSPLHF. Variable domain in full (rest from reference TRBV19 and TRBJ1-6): DGGITQSPKYLFRKEGQNVTLSCEQNLNHDAMYWYRQDPGQGLRLIYYSQIVNDFQKGDIAEGYSVSREKKESFPLTVTSAQKNPTAFYLCASSQINSPLHFGNGTRLTVT.